Listed below are T cell receptor beta chains from one sample, sequenced in a study of cytomegalovirus exposure and HLA in healthy donors. Profiled with immunoSEQ multiplex PCR; TCRdb holds only in-frame clones, not every one. There are about 200,000 clones in the sample, with less than 0.9% held by the top ten. Source material: PBMCs. The source of these receptors is a boy aged 5-17 years in good health and CMV-seronegative. Both conserved end residues are part of each CDR3. The D gene is left open where the match is weak.

j_call	d_call	v_call	cdr3_nt	cdr3_aa
TRBJ2-2	TRBD1	TRBV30	TGTGCCTGGAACAGGGGGTTAACCGGGGAGCTGTTTTTT	CAWNRGLTGELFF
TRBJ2-7	NA	TRBV11-2	TGTGCCAGCAGCTTAAGGCGTGGGCAGCCATCCTACGAGCAGTACTTC	CASSLRRGQPSYEQYF
TRBJ2-7	TRBD2	TRBV7-9	TGTGCCAGCAGTCAGACTAGCGGGGGATACGAGCAGTACTTC	CASSQTSGGYEQYF
TRBJ2-2	TRBD1	TRBV28	TGTGCGGGACAGGGACCGACCGGGGAGCTGTTTTTT	CAGQGPTGELFF
TRBJ2-5	NA	TRBV2	TGTGCCAGCAGTAATCCGTACCAAGAGACCCAGTACTTC	CASSNPYQETQYF
TRBJ2-5	NA	TRBV14	TGTGCCAGCAGCCAAGAGAGAAACGTACCGCAAGAGACCCAGTACTTC	CASSQERNVPQETQYF
TRBJ2-7	TRBD2	TRBV7-6	TGTGCCAGCAGCCCCTTTCCTAGCGGGGGAGAATACGAGCAGTACTTC	CASSPFPSGGEYEQYF
TRBJ2-2	NA	TRBV5-1	TGCGCCAGCAATCCCGAAGCGGGGACAACCGGGGAGCTGTTTTTT	CASNPEAGTTGELFF
TRBJ1-5	TRBD1	TRBV6-1	TGTGCCAGCAGGGATTACAGGGGAAATCAGCCCCAGCATTTT	CASRDYRGNQPQHF
TRBJ1-1	TRBD1	TRBV10-2	TGCGCCATTTCGACAGGGGTCGAAACTGAAGCTTTCTTT	CAISTGVETEAFF
TRBJ2-7	TRBD1	TRBV5-1	TGCGCCAGCAGCTTGGGTCCAGGGGGCCCCTACGAGCAGTACTTC	CASSLGPGGPYEQYF
TRBJ2-1	TRBD2	TRBV2	TGTGCCAGCGGACTAGCGGGGCGCAATGAGCAGTTCTTC	CASGLAGRNEQFF
TRBJ1-1	NA	TRBV21-1	TGTGCCAGCAGCAAAGCGCAGGGAGGGGGGATGGTTGCTTTCTTT	CASSKAQGGGMVAFF
TRBJ1-3	NA	TRBV11-2	TGTGCCAGCAGCTCGCAGGGTATGATCGGAAACACCATATATTTT	CASSSQGMIGNTIYF
TRBJ2-7	TRBD1	TRBV7-3	TGTGCCAGCAGCTCTTCCGGGACAGCTCCCTTTCCCTACGAGCAGTACTTC	CASSSSGTAPFPYEQYF
TRBJ1-5	NA	TRBV28	TGTGCCAGCAGGGCGGACTCGGTGGGCAATCAGCCCCAGCATTTT	CASRADSVGNQPQHF
TRBJ1-1	NA	TRBV10-1	TGCGCCAGCAGTGAGTACAGGGAGAGCACTGAAGCTTTCTTT	CASSEYRESTEAFF
TRBJ2-1	TRBD2	TRBV7-9	TGTGCCAGCAGCCCACGGGCTAGCGGGGGGGGGTCGAATGAGCAGTTCTTC	CASSPRASGGGSNEQFF
TRBJ2-7	NA	TRBV4-3	TGCGCCAGCAGCCAAGATAGAGGGAGTGGCGAGCAGTACTTC	CASSQDRGSGEQYF
TRBJ1-1	TRBD1	TRBV7-3	TGTGCCAGCAGCTTACAGGGACAGGGGTTCACTGAAGCTTTCTTT	CASSLQGQGFTEAFF
TRBJ2-1	TRBD1	TRBV6-5	TGTGCCAGCAGTCCCACAGGGGGCAATGAGCAGTTCTTC	CASSPTGGNEQFF
TRBJ2-1	TRBD2	TRBV5-1	TGCGCCAGCAGGCGGGCGGGGGAACTCCAAGCCTACAATGAGCAGTTCTTC	CASRRAGELQAYNEQFF
TRBJ1-1	NA	TRBV6-5	TGTGCCAGCAGTCCCGGGACACCGAACACTGAAGCTTTCTTT	CASSPGTPNTEAFF
TRBJ2-2	TRBD1	TRBV29-1	TGCAGCGTTGAAGGCGGGACAGGGACCGGGGAGCTGTTTTTT	CSVEGGTGTGELFF
TRBJ1-1	TRBD1	TRBV10-3	TGTGCCATCAGTGGGGCAGGGGGCTTGAACACTGAAGCTTTCTTT	CAISGAGGLNTEAFF
TRBJ1-2	TRBD1	TRBV7-9	TGTGCCAGCAGCCCGACAGGGGCCCCTCTCGGTGGCTACACCTTC	CASSPTGAPLGGYTF
TRBJ1-2	NA	TRBV30	TGTGCCTGGAACGGGTGGTGGAGTTATCACTTC	CAWNGWWSYHF
TRBJ2-3	NA	TRBV6-1	TGTGCCAGCAGGCTACCGGAGGCTAGCACAGATACGCAGTATTTT	CASRLPEASTDTQYF
TRBJ2-7	NA	TRBV7-6	TGTGCCAGCAGCTTACGTAATGGAGATTACTACGAGCAGTACTTC	CASSLRNGDYYEQYF
TRBJ1-4	NA	TRBV5-4	TGTGCCAGCAGCTTGGGGGCGGCGACAGATGAAAAACTGTTTTTT	CASSLGAATDEKLFF
TRBJ2-7	NA	TRBV19	TGTGCCAGTAGTCAAACAGGGATAACCTACGAGCAGTACTTC	CASSQTGITYEQYF
TRBJ2-7	NA	TRBV5-1	TGCGCCAGCAGCTTGGCCGCGATCGGGCGGGACTCCTACGAGCAGTACTTC	CASSLAAIGRDSYEQYF
TRBJ1-1	NA	TRBV29-1	TGCAGCCCTAGGTGGAGATGGGGGGTGATTAAGAACACTGAAGCTTTCTTT	CSPRWRWGVIKNTEAFF
TRBJ2-5	NA	TRBV20-1	TGCAGTGCCCTCCAAGAGACCCAGTACTTC	CSALQETQYF
TRBJ2-5	TRBD2	TRBV2	TGTGCCACCACGGGGGGTGGTGAGACCCAGTACTTC	CATTGGGETQYF
TRBJ1-5	NA	TRBV4-1	TGCGCCAGCAGCCAAGAAGGCCTGAGGGGCAATCAGCCCCAGCATTTT	CASSQEGLRGNQPQHF
TRBJ2-3	NA	TRBV5-4	TGTGCCAGCAGCTTCCTATTTTTCCCCCGGGGTACGCAGTATTTT	CASSFLFFPRGTQYF
TRBJ1-1	NA	TRBV11-2	TGTGCCAGCAGCTTCACACAGGGACCGAACACTGAAGCTTTCTTT	CASSFTQGPNTEAFF
TRBJ1-4	NA	TRBV6-6	TGTGCCAGCAGTTATCAGAGCGGCGAAAAACTGTTTTTT	CASSYQSGEKLFF
TRBJ2-2	NA	TRBV27	TGTGCCAGCAGTCCTCACACCGGGGAGCTGTTTTTT	CASSPHTGELFF
TRBJ1-2	NA	TRBV5-3	TGTGCCAGAAGCTTGACAGGCTCCAATGGCTACACCTTC	CARSLTGSNGYTF
TRBJ1-6	TRBD1	TRBV7-2	TGTGCCAGCGCTCGCCCCGGGACAGGGAATTCACCCCTCCACTTT	CASARPGTGNSPLHF
TRBJ1-1	NA	TRBV5-6	TGTGCCAGCAGCCCGGGCCCGGGGACTGAAGCTTTCTTT	CASSPGPGTEAFF
TRBJ2-6	NA	TRBV5-1	TGCGCCAGCAGCTTGAACTCCGATTGGTCTGGGGCCAACGTCCTGACTTTC	CASSLNSDWSGANVLTF
TRBJ1-5	TRBD1	TRBV30	TGTGCCTGGAGTGGGACAGGGATCATCCAGCCCCAGCATTTT	CAWSGTGIIQPQHF
TRBJ2-7	TRBD1	TRBV27	TGTGCCAGCAGTTTAACAGGGGTCTACGAGCAGTACTTC	CASSLTGVYEQYF
TRBJ1-2	TRBD1	TRBV6-5	TGTGCCGGCAGAAGACAGGGATTCCCCTATGGCTACACCTTC	CAGRRQGFPYGYTF
TRBJ2-5	NA	TRBV7-6	TGTGCCAGCAGCCACCCGGAGCTGGTAGCGGCGCCCCAAGAGACCCAGTACTTC	CASSHPELVAAPQETQYF
TRBJ2-7	NA	TRBV28	TGTGCCAGCAGTACGGGACTGACCTCCTACGAGCAGTACTTC	CASSTGLTSYEQYF
TRBJ2-7	NA	TRBV2	TGTGCCAGCAGGAAACAGGGATACGAGCAGTACTTC	CASRKQGYEQYF
TRBJ1-1	NA	TRBV6-5	TGTGCCAGCAGAGGACTCGTGAACACTGAAGCTTTCTTT	CASRGLVNTEAFF
TRBJ1-4	NA	TRBV6-5	TGTGCCAGCAGTTACTCGACAGCAAATGAAAAACTGTTTTTT	CASSYSTANEKLFF
TRBJ2-7	NA	TRBV4-1	TGCGCCAGCAGCCTCTTGGGACTTTCGGGAAACGAGCAGTACTTC	CASSLLGLSGNEQYF
TRBJ2-7	NA	TRBV5-1	TGCGCCAGCAGCGGGATCGGACAGAAAACCTACGAGCAGTACTTC	CASSGIGQKTYEQYF